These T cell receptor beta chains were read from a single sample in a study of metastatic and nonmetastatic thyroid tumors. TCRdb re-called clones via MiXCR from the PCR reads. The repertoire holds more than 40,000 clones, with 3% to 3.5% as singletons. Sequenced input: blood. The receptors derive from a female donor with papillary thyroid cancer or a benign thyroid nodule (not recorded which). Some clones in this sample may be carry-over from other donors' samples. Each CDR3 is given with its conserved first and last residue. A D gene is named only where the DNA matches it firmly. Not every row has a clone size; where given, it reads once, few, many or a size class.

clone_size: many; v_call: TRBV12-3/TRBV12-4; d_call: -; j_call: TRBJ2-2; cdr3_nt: TGTGCCAGCAGTTTCAGTAACGGGGAGCTGTTTTTT; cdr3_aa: CASSFSNGELFF
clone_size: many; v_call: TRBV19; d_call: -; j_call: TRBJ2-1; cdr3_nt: TGTGCCAGTAGTATAAAAACGGGAGCCCAGTACAATGAGCGGTTCTTC; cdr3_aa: CASSIKTGAQYNERFF
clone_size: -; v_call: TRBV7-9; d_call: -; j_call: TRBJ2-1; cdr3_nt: TGTGCCAGCAGCCCCACGGGAGCCCTCAATGAGCAGTTCTTC; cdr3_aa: CASSPTGALNEQFF
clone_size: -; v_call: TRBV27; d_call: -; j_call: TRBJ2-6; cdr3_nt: TGTGCCAGCAGGCCAGGGGGGACCTCTGGGGCCAACGTCCTGACTTTC; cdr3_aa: CASRPGGTSGANVLTF
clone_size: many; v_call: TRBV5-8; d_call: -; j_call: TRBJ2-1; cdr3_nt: TGTGCCAGCAGGGGCGGGCTAGCTTACAATGAGCAGTTCTTC; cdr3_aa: CASRGGLAYNEQFF
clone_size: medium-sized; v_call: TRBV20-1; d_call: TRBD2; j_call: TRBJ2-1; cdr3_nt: TGCAGTGCTAGAGACCTGCAGCGGGAGCCCTCCAATGAGCAGTTCTTC; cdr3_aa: CSARDLQREPSNEQFF
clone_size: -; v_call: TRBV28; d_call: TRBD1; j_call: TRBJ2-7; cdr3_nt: TGTGCCAGCAGTCACCAAACCGGACAGGGGGCGAGAGGTGGGCAGTACTTC; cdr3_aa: CASSHQTGQGARGGQYF
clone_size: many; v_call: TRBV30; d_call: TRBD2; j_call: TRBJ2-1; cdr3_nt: TGTGCCTCTAGACCGGGACTAGCATCCTACAATGAGCAGTTCTTC; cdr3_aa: CASRPGLASYNEQFF
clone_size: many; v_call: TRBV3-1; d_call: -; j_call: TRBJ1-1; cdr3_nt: TGTGCCAGCAGCCGGGACGGTGAAGCTTTCTTT; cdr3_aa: CASSRDGEAFF
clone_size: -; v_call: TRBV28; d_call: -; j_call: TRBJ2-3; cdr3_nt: TGTGCCAGTCGGGACTTCCTTGGGGGCACAGATACGCAGTATTTT; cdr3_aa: CASRDFLGGTDTQYF
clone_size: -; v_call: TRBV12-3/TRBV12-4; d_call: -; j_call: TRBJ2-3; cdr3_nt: TGTGCCAGCAGTTTTCGGACAGATACGCAGTATTTT; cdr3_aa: CASSFRTDTQYF
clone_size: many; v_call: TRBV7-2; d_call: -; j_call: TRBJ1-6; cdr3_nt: TGTGCCAGCAGCTGGACAGATTCACCCCTCCACTTT; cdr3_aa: CASSWTDSPLHF
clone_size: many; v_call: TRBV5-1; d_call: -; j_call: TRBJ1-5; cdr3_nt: TGCGCCAGCAGCTCGCTACAGGGTATTGATAGCAATCAGCCCCAGCATTTT; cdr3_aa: CASSSLQGIDSNQPQHF
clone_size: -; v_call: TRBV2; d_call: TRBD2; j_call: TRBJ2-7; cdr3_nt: TGTGCCAGCAACCTAGCGGGGCCCTACGAGCAGTACTTC; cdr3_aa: CASNLAGPYEQYF
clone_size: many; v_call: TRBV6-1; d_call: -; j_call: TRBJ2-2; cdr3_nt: TGTGCCAGCAGAAAAACAGGGTCCGGGGAGCTGTTTTTT; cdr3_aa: CASRKTGSGELFF
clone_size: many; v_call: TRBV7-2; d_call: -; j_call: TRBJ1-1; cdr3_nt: TGTGCCAGCAGCTACAGAGGCGTGGGAAACACTGAAGCTTTCTTT; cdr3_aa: CASSYRGVGNTEAFF
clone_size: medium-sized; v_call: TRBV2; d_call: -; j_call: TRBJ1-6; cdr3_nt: TGTGCCAGCAGGGCCGGGAGCATTCGTTCACCCCTCCACTTT; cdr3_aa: CASRAGSIRSPLHF
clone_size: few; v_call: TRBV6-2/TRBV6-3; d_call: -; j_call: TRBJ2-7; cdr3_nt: TGTGCCAGCAGCCGGGACTCCTACGAGCAGTACTTC; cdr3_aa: CASSRDSYEQYF
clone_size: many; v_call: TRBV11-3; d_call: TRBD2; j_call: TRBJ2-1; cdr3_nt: TGTGCCAGCAGCTTTGCGGGGAGGGCCTACAATGAGCAGTTCTTC; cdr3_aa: CASSFAGRAYNEQFF
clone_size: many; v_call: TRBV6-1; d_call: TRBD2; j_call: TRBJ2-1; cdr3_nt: TGTGCCAGCAGTTTCATCGGGGGGGGTCACAATGAGCAGTTCTTC; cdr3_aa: CASSFIGGGHNEQFF
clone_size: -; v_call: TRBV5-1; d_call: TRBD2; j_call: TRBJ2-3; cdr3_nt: TGCGCCAGCAGCCCCGGACTAGGTACAGATACGCAGTATTTT; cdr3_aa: CASSPGLGTDTQYF
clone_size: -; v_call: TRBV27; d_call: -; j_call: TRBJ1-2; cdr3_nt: TGTGCCAGCAGTTTACAGGCTTCCCAAAAGCTACACTTC; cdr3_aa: CASSLQASQKLHF
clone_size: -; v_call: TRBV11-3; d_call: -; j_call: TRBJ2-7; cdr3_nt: TGTGCCAGCAGCTTAGCATCTGGGGGGCCAAACGAGCAGTACTTC; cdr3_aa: CASSLASGGPNEQYF
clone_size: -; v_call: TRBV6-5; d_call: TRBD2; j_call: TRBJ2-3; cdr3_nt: TGTGCCAGCAGTTACTCGACTAGCCCCGACACAGATACGCAGTATTTT; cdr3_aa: CASSYSTSPDTDTQYF
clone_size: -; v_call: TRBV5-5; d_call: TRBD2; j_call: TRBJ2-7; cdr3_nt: TGTGCCAGCAGCTTGTACCCGACTAGCAGCTACGAGCAGTACTTC; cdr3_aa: CASSLYPTSSYEQYF
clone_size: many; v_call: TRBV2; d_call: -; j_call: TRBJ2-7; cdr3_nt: TGTGCCAGCAGGGTCTATCCCTACGAGCAGTACTTC; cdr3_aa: CASRVYPYEQYF
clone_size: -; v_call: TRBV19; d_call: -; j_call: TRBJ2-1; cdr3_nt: TGTGCCAGTACCGGACTCTACAATGAGCAGTTCTTC; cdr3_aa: CASTGLYNEQFF
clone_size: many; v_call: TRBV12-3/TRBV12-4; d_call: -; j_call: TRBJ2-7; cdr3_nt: TGTGCCAGCAGAAGGAGCGATTCCTACGAGCAGTACTTC; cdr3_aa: CASRRSDSYEQYF
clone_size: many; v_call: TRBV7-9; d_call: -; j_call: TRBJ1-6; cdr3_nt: TGTGCCAGCAGCTGGGGGGGGAAGGACTCACCTCTCCACTTT; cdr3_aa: CASSWGGKDSPLHF
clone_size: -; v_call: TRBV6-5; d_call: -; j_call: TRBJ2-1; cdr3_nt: TGTGCCAGCAGTTACCCGGGACGTCGACGGTCAAGCTCCTACAATGAGCAGTTCTTC; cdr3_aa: CASSYPGRRRSSSYNEQFF
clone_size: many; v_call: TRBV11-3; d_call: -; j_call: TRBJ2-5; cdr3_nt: TGTGCCAGCAGCGAAGGGACCGGAGAGACCCAGTACTTC; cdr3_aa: CASSEGTGETQYF
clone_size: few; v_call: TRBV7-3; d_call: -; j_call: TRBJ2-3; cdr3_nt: TGTGCCAGCAGCTTAATCCTCGGGTCCGATACGCGGTATTTT; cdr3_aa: CASSLILGSDTRYF
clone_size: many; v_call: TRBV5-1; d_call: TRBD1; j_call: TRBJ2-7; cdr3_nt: TGCGCCAGCAGCCTCGGGACAGACTACGAGCAGTACTTC; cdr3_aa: CASSLGTDYEQYF
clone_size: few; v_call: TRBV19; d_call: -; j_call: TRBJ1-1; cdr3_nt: TGTGCCAGTAGTATTCGACGAGAGAGTTGGACTGAAGCTTTCTTT; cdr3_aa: CASSIRRESWTEAFF
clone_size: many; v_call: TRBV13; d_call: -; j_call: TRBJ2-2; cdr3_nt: TGTGCCAGCAGCTTAAAGGGACTTAACACCGGGGAGCTGTTTTTT; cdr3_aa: CASSLKGLNTGELFF
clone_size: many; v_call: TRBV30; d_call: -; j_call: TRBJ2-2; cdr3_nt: TGTGCCTGGAGGAAACAGGGTGCCGCGAACACCGGGGAGCTGTTTTTT; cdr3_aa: CAWRKQGAANTGELFF
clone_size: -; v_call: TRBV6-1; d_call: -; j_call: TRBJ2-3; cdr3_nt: TGTGCCAGCAGTGAAGCGCTTGGGGGCACAGATACGCAGTATTTT; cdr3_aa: CASSEALGGTDTQYF
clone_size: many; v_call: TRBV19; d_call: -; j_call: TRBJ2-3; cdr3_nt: TGTGCCAGTAGTTCAACCCCCGTCGGCACGCAGTATTTT; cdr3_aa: CASSSTPVGTQYF
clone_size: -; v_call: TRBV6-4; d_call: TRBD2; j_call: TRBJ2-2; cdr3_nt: TGTGCCAGCAGTCGGAGGGGACTAGCGGAAACCGGGGAGCTGTTTTTT; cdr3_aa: CASSRRGLAETGELFF
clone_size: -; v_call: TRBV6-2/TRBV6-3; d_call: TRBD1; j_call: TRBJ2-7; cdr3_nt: TGTGCCAGCAGTTACTCAGGGGACAGGCCCTACGAGCAGTACTTC; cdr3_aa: CASSYSGDRPYEQYF
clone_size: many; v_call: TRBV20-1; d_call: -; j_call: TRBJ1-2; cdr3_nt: TGCAGTGCCCCAACAGTAAACTATGGCTACACCTTC; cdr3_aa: CSAPTVNYGYTF
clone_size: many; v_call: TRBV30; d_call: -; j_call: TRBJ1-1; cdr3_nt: TGTGCCTGGAGTAGCTGGGGAGGAGTGAACACTGAAGCTTTCTTT; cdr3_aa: CAWSSWGGVNTEAFF
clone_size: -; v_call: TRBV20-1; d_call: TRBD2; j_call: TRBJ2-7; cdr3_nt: TGCAGTGCTAGAGCTGGCGGGAGGGCCAACGAGCAGTACTTC; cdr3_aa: CSARAGGRANEQYF
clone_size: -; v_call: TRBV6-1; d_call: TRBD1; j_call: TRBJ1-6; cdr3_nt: TGTGCCAGCAGTGAAGCGGACAGGCGAGGCTCACCCCTCCACTTT; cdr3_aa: CASSEADRRGSPLHF
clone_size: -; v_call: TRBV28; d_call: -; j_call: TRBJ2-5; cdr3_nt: TGTGCCAGCAGTTTCAGATACCAAGAGACCCAGTACTTC; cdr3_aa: CASSFRYQETQYF
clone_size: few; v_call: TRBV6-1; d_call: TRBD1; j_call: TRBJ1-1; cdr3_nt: TGTGCCAGTAGTGGACAGGGGGTCACTGAAGCTTTCTTT; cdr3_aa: CASSGQGVTEAFF